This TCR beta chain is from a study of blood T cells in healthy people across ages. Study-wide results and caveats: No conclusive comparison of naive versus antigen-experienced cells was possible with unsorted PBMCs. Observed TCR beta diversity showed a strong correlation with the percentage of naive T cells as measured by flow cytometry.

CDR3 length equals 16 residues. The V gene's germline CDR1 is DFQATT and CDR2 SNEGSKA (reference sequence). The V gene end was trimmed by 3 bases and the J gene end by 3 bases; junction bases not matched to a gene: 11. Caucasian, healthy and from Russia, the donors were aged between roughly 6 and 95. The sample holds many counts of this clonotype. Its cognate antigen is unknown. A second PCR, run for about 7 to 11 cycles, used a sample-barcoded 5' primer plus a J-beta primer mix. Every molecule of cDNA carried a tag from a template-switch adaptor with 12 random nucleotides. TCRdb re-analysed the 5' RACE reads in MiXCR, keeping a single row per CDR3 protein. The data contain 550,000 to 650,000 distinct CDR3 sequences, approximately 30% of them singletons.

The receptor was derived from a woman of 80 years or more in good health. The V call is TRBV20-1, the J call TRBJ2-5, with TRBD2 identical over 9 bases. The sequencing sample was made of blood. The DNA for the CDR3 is TGCAGTGCTAGGGCCTTCCGCGGGGGGGCCGAAGAGACCCAGTACTTC. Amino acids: CSARAFRGGAEETQYF.